These T cell receptor beta chains were read from a single sample in a study of human T cells and chemical hapten exposure. TCRdb recomputed calls from the RACE reads with MiXCR, one row per CDR3 protein. The sample includes about 360,000 distinct CDR3 sequences, 4% to 5.5% of them seen just once. The sequences come from whole blood, collected in connection with sensitization to the hapten diphenylcyclopropenone (DPC). The receptor source for this set is a woman aged 45-65 years with alopecia areata. Some clones in this sample may be carry-over from other donors' samples. Each CDR3 is given without its conserved first and last residue. The order of the fields is clone size, V gene, D gene, CDR3 protein. D genes are given only for firm matches. Clone size is not always given. Where it is, it says once, few, many or a class for expanded clones.

few TRBV12-3/TRBV12-4 . ASRIAGTAGNTIY
few TRBV3-1 . ASSQENLQETQY
many TRBV11-2 . ASSLGGDGGTYQPQH
many TRBV6-5 . ASSTQGYNSPLH
few TRBV7-9 . ASTPTQGPRNEQY
. TRBV7-3 TRBD2 ASSLTSGANPYNEQF
. TRBV30 . AWREAANTEAF
many TRBV13 TRBD2 ASSLDSGRNNEQF
. TRBV11-3 TRBD2 ASSLEGLAGAWNTGELF
many TRBV20-1 TRBD1 SAKGTGYAYEQY
few TRBV7-2 . ASSHSARSYNEQF
. TRBV2 TRBD1 ASSREGQGATDTQY
. TRBV12-5 . ASGSPGGGETQY
many TRBV5-1 TRBD2 ASSPVTSGEQF
many TRBV7-2 TRBD1 ASSLVDRGGETQY
many TRBV6-6 TRBD1 ASPRERGRFDGYT
many TRBV7-2 . ASSRDRRTEAF
many TRBV7-9 . ASSLAMLLQNTGELF
few TRBV6-1 . ASSEDGHTDTQY
few TRBV4-2 . ASSQDRIREGINTEAF
once TRBV25-1 TRBD1 ANRRTGGNEQY
many TRBV18 . ASSSFNDQPQH
. TRBV24-1 . ATSGRGRGNEQF
many TRBV11-2 TRBD2 ASSFSAGSSYNEQF
many TRBV7-2 . ASSSGRDTEAF
many TRBV29-1 . SVEDRGSSRSGNTIY
many TRBV7-9 TRBD2 ASSLSSGNADTQY
. TRBV5-1 . ASTRTSANTGELF
many TRBV6-5 . ASSYRAGASGEQY
many TRBV6-5 . ASSYSSRYRGETQY
many TRBV3-1 . ASSQVYSPAF
many TRBV11-2 . ASSLVRGDGDQY
many TRBV7-3 . ASSPPGNSYNEQF
few TRBV9 TRBD2 ASSVTAGGLTDTQY
few TRBV6-1 TRBD2 ASTKTSGGYNEQF
few TRBV6-2/TRBV6-3 . ASSYPSGGIDEKLF
many TRBV28 . ASSLGNRADTQY
few TRBV4-1 . ASSQGTASTDTQY
few TRBV6-5 . ASKGGAGISYEQY
few TRBV13 . ASSSLVARGGDTQY
many TRBV6-5 TRBD2 ASTRTSGGANEQF
. TRBV5-1 . ASSLEGPRRNEQF
many TRBV7-2 . ASMGGAGTEAF
few TRBV25-1 . ASSGYFTEAF
many TRBV29-1 TRBD1 SVPGDRGYEQY
few TRBV27 TRBD2 ASSILAGEDTQY
many TRBV29-1 . SVADGH
many TRBV4-2 . ASSQEVNEQF
many TRBV5-1 . ASSLVDPVNTEAF
many TRBV20-1 TRBD1 RDRGNTEAF
few TRBV6-2/TRBV6-3 . ASSTLRGAPMF
few TRBV11-2 . ASGRGNTEAF
many TRBV2 . ASRTGTGPQPQH
. TRBV20-1 TRBD1 SARRQGNQPQH
many TRBV5-1 TRBD2 ASSLGAGGLTDTQY
few TRBV5-1 . ASSFTRTDITEAF
. TRBV19 . ASSTHDRIDQPQH
. TRBV2 TRBD2 ASRTGLAVVGEQF
many TRBV7-9 TRBD1 ASSPQGQGRKAEAF
. TRBV7-2 . ASSPGALRDTQY